This section outlines one TCR beta chain sequence together with its context. TRB amplification used 250 ng of peripheral blood genomic DNA. This entry comes from a study of T cell clusters in autoimmune cytopenias. The CDR3 covers 13 residues. One tube held mixed TRB-A and TRB-B primer pools for touch-down PCR. Reanalyzing the multiplex PCR reads, TCRdb keeps one entry per CDR3 protein, without DNA. Its table lists 6,500 to 7,500 distinct CDR3 sequences. V is TRBV5-3 and J is TRBJ2-2. TRBV5-3 counts as an open reading frame of uncertain function. The sequencing sample was made of peripheral blood. The sequence was collected from a human donor with an autoimmune cytopenia or autoimmune hepatitis (not recorded which). The CDR3: CARSLLNTGELFF.